One sample yielded the 2 T cell receptor beta chains listed below, sequenced in a study of T cells in Graves' hyperthyroidism and ophthalmopathy. TCR beta CDR3 region amplification was performed from RNA transcripts. With the HTBI primer set, the TCR CDR3 went through a first round of RT-PCR. One entry per CDR3 protein, called by TCRdb with MiXCR from the multiplex PCR reads. The profile covers about 840,000 distinct CDR3 sequences, with approximately 40% appearing a single time and approximately 8.7% taken by the ten largest. The source material was blood. These receptors were collected from a man aged 18 to 30 with Graves' hyperthyroidism.

The genes are TRBV12-3 or TRBV12-4 and TRBJ1-2; D is perhaps TRBD1 (5 bases). V was shortened by 5 bases and J by 4 bases, with 17 bases between the two germline ends. CDR3 length: 15 amino acids. CDR3 region: CASSSTDNPLYGYTF. For the CDR3, the DNA is TGTGCCAGCAGTAGTACGGACAACCCTCTCTATGGCTACACCTTC.

This clonotype was seen at least ten times. The chain uses TRBV10-3 and TRBJ1-2; D possibly corresponds to TRBD1 (5 bases). Germline CDR1 and CDR2: ENHRY and SYGVKD. V was trimmed by 0 bases and J by 14 bases, leaving 19 bases between them. This CDR3 is 14 amino acids long. The CDR3 protein is CAISESLTRGLGTF. The CDR3 DNA reads TGTGCCATCAGTGAGTCCCTAACGAGGGGCCTGGGAACCTTC.